The following is a T cell receptor (beta chain) sequence with its context. This entry is derived from a study of blood T cell repertoires in COVID-19. Study details: COVID-19 samples from acute and convalescent phases originated in the United States, Italy and Spain.

V was clipped by 6 bases and J by 7 bases; unmatched bases: 11. The length of the CDR3 is 16 residues. Germline CDR1 and CDR2: LNHDA and SQIVND (reference sequence). The method was immunoSEQ multiplex PCR; TCRdb's version includes in-frame clones alone and lacks a portion of them. The sample consists of about 58,000 clones, around 90% of them appearing once. This receptor was obtained from a human donor with active COVID-19. The donor label of this sample is uncertain. Input material: peripheral blood. The chain recombines TRBV19 with TRBJ2-1, with TRBD2 matching 11 bases. CDR3 loop: CASSFSGGARKNEQFF. The CDR3 region has the DNA TGTGCCAGTAGCTTTAGCGGGGGGGCCAGAAAGAATGAGCAGTTCTTC.